This T cell receptor beta chain was recorded in a study of OX40 agonist ivuxolimab in advanced cancers. At the level of the whole study: Ivuxolimab was an agonistic, fully human IgG2 monoclonal antibody directed against OX40 (CD134), a costimulatory receptor. Intravenous ivuxolimab was administered to patients every 2 weeks at six dose levels: 0.01, 0.1, 0.3, 1.5, 3 and 10 mg/kg. Of the roughly 51 patients in dose escalation, 19 had hepatocellular carcinoma, about 15 had melanoma, 9 had renal cell carcinoma and 9 had head and neck cancer. In the dose-escalation cohort, approximately 82% of patients were male, and the mean age was 60 years with a range of roughly 23 to 79. Patients were allowed to have had prior anti-PD-1, anti-PD-L1 or anti-CTLA-4 therapy, and approximately 37% of the dose-escalation patients had been treated with checkpoint inhibitors. Three dose-escalation patients achieved partial responses, one with hepatocellular carcinoma and two with cutaneous melanoma. Peripheral TCRbeta sequencing was intended to test whether TCR sequence diversity was altered and clonal T-cell expansion was caused by ivuxolimab. The paper covers the monotherapy dose-escalation part of the phase I ivuxolimab trial, which included N ≈ 57 patients.

As to this clone: There is no known antigen for this receptor. No quality values exist for individual bases; no much larger clone is one base distant.

What the authors observed across the whole study: At doses of 0.1 to 3.0 mg/kg, clonal expansion of both CD4+ and CD8+ T cells in blood was seen between baseline and week 6. Partial responders in the 0.1-3.0 mg/kg groups had among the lowest normalized peripheral clonal expansion, especially among CD8+ T cells. After ivuxolimab, CD8+ T cells had more expanded clones than CD4+ T cells on average. Antigen specificity was not determined for the clonally expanded peripheral T cells. Low levels of normalized T-cell clonal expansion were also seen in some patients who did not respond.

The junction shows trimming of 1 base on V and 1 base on J, plus 11 bases between the germline ends. The CDR3 measures 15 amino acids from cysteine to phenylalanine. The retained sequence is limited to the CDR3, 45 bases, with the frame set at the first base. Taken from the germline V gene (reference sequence), the CDR1 and CDR2 loops are MNHNY and SVGAGI. Genomic DNA was extracted from sorted cells for sequencing of the TCRbeta CDR3 region. The immunoSEQ Assay was used for sequencing of TCRbeta CDR3 regions. TCRdb limited this immuneACCESS table to in-frame rearrangements with V and J called. A share of clones is missing; checked studies link under half to unresolved V genes, and the rest is unexplained. This sample lists more than 75,000 clones; around 84% were detected once. The leading ten clones occupy more than 6% of the sample. The trial excluded patients who had a history of autoimmune disease or were on systemic immunosuppression. In every dose cohort, peripheral blood was drawn for TCR sequencing at baseline, cycle 4 day 1, and cycle 7 day 1. The samples were taken from a phase I, first-in-human, multicenter, open-label dose-escalation trial of ivuxolimab. Adults with locally advanced or metastatic head and neck squamous cell, hepatocellular, melanoma or renal cell carcinoma were enrolled in the trial. Before TCR sequencing, CD4+ T cells and CD8+ T cells were sorted from peripheral blood as separate populations.

The clonotype was recovered from an adult with an advanced solid tumor such as melanoma, head and neck, liver or kidney cancer. This chain is built from TRBV6-6 and TRBJ2-7, with the D gene too uncertain to name. The material sequenced was CD4+ or CD8+ T cells sorted from blood, taken in a trial of the OX40 agonist ivuxolimab. CDR3 region: CASSYLASASYEQYF. The nucleotide sequence reads as follows: TGTGCCAGCAGTTACTTGGCAAGCGCGTCCTACGAGCAGTACTTC.